These 6 T cell receptor beta chains share one sample of origin, sequenced in a study of blood T cell repertoires in COVID-19. Libraries were prepared by immunoSEQ multiplex PCR; TCRdb keeps only in-frame clonotypes and omits some of them. This table holds 30,000 to 50,000 clones, about 87% found once. Input material: peripheral blood. These receptors were obtained from a man aged 50-59 years with active or convalescent COVID-19.

The chain uses TRBV25-1 and TRBJ2-5, with 9 bases lining up with TRBD1. The CDR3 has 16 residues. Trimming removed 5 bases from V and 0 bases from J; junction bases left unmatched: 7. In germline, CDR1 is MGHDK, CDR2 SYGVNS. DNA for the CDR3: TGTGCCAGCAGTCCGCCCGGGACAGGGAACCAAGAGACCCAGTACTTC. It is translated as CASSPPGTGNQETQYF. Combining the CDR3 with reference TRBV25-1 and TRBJ2-5 gives the whole variable domain EADIYQTPRYLVIGTGKKITLECSQTMGHDKMYWYQQDPGMELHLIHYSYGVNSTEKGDLSSESTVSRIRTEHFPLTLESARPSHTSQYLCASSPPGTGNQETQYFGPGTRLLVL.

The chain combines TRBV5-5 with TRBJ2-2; TRBD1 is a possible D gene (5 bases). This CDR3 spans 18 amino acids. Germline lookup yields CDR1 SGHKS and CDR2 YYEKEE (reference sequence). Trimming removed 0 bases at V and 0 bases at J, with 15 bases between. The CDR3 protein is CASSLVGAIAANTGELFF. The CDR3 coding sequence is TGTGCCAGCAGCTTGGTAGGGGCCATCGCGGCGAACACCGGGGAGCTGTTTTTT.

The V call is TRBV30, the J call TRBJ2-7; 7 nucleotides agree with TRBD1. V was pared by 3 bases and J by 3 bases, with 5 bases of the junction left unmatched. The CDR3 runs to 13 residues. Germline loops: CDR1 GTSNPN, CDR2 SVGIG (reference sequence). CDR3 nucleotides: TGTGCCTGGAGAGGGACAGTCATCTACGAGCAGTACTTC. It encodes CAWRGTVIYEQYF.

The chain carries TRBV15 and TRBJ1-2; the D gene is possibly TRBD1 (6 bases). The CDR3 loop spans 15 amino acids. V was shortened by 0 bases and J by 4 bases, with 12 bases between the two germline ends. Germline values: CDR1 LNHNV, CDR2 YYDKDF (reference sequence). The CDR3 sequence: CATSREGGTTYGYTF. The CDR3 bases are TGTGCCACCAGCAGAGAAGGTGGGACAACCTATGGCTACACCTTC.

This clone was picked up a small number of times. V gene TRBV30 combines with J gene TRBJ2-5; possibly TRBD1 for D (5 bases). V lost 3 bases and J lost 0, with 8 bases in between. The germline V gene has CDR1 GTSNPN and CDR2 SVGIG (reference sequence). The CDR3 extends over 13 amino acids. The CDR3 DNA reads as TGTGCCTGGAGGGCCAGGGACCAAGAGACCCAGTACTTC. This codes for CAWRARDQETQYF.

The rearrangement links TRBV5-1 to TRBJ2-5; 8 bases line up with TRBD1. Germline V gene sequence: CDR1 SGHRS, CDR2 YFSETQ. After removal of 0 bases from V and 0 bases from J, the junction contained 1 base not matched to a gene. This CDR3 comprises 15 residues. The chain's CDR3 is CASSLGQGYQETQYF. The CDR3 DNA is TGCGCCAGCAGCTTGGGACAGGGGTACCAAGAGACCCAGTACTTC. The full variable domain, completed using reference TRBV5-1 and TRBJ2-5, is KAGVTQTPRYLIKTRGQQVTLSCSPISGHRSVSWYQQTPGQGLQFLFEYFSETQRNKGNFPGRFSGRQFSNSRSEMNVSTLELGDSALYLCASSLGQGYQETQYFGPGTRLLVL.